This TCR beta chain was found in a study of T-cell memory formation after mild COVID-19. Study at large: TCR clusters largely stayed donor specific. Regarding the study as a whole: Pre-infection memory already had some responding clones, implying cross-reactive memory joined.

TCRalpha and TCRbeta libraries used 5'RACE with constant-segment primers and UMIs. From the 5' RACE reads, TCRdb called clonotypes with MiXCR, one entry per CDR3 protein. This table holds around 500,000 distinct CDR3 sequences, 15% to 20% found once. Germline CDR1 reads SGHVS; CDR2 reads FNYEAQ. V was trimmed by 3 bases and J by 10 bases, leaving 10 bases between them. This CDR3 is 12 amino acids long. In the case of this clonotype: Its antigen is unidentified.

This rearrangement joins TRBV7-6 to TRBJ2-1, with D unresolved. Sequencing used PBMCs or a T cell subset sorted from them (not recorded which). The sequence derives from an adult woman who had mild COVID-19 (a few samples of this study predate the infection). Cell type and time point are not known. The CDR3 DNA reads as TGTGCCAGCAGCTTCAACCCTTGGGAGCAGTTCTTC. Its protein product is CASSFNPWEQFF. Full variable domain (missing parts from reference TRBV7-6 and TRBJ2-1): GAGVSQSPRYKVTKRGQDVALRCDPISGHVSLYWYRQALGQGPEFLTYFNYEAQQDKSGLPNDRFSAERPEGSISTLTIQRTEQRDSAMYRCASSFNPWEQFFGPGTRLTVL.